A selection of T cell receptor beta chains follows, all from one sample in a study of blood T cell repertoires in COVID-19. Assay: immunoSEQ multiplex PCR; the TCRdb copy retains only in-frame clones and omits some. The sample yields more than 85,000 clones, roughly 92% seen once. Specimen: peripheral blood. The receptors were gathered from a man between 65 and 80 years old with acute or convalescent COVID-19. The CDR3 runs from the conserved cysteine through the conserved F or W. Fields, in order: V gene, clone size, D gene, CDR3 length, J gene, CDR3 DNA, CDR3 protein. The D gene is left open where the match is weak. Expanded clones get a size class; other rows say once, few or many, or leave the size out.

TRBV3-1/TRBV3-2	.	TRBD1	15	TRBJ1-4	TGTGCCAGCAGCCATCCCGGGACAGAGGATGAAAAACTGTTTTTT	CASSHPGTEDEKLFF
TRBV11-3	few	.	12	TRBJ1-5	TGTGCCAGCAGCTTCGGCAATCAGCCCCAGCATTTT	CASSFGNQPQHF
TRBV6-5	.	TRBD1	14	TRBJ2-2	TGTGCCAGCGGCCAGACAGGGGTCACCGGGGAGCTGTTTTTT	CASGQTGVTGELFF
TRBV11-3	.	.	14	TRBJ2-1	TGTGCCAGCAGCTTAGACGGCGGGGGCCCCGAGCAGTTCTTC	CASSLDGGGPEQFF
TRBV12-3/TRBV12-4	.	TRBD1	13	TRBJ2-1	TGTGCCAGCAGTCTCACAGGGGGCAGTGAGCAGTTCTTC	CASSLTGGSEQFF
TRBV10-1	.	.	13	TRBJ1-1	TGCGCCAACGCAGGGGTTCCGGCGGTAGAAGCTTTCTTT	CANAGVPAVEAFF
TRBV12-5	.	TRBD2	17	TRBJ2-7	TGTGCTAGTGGTCTGCAACGACTAGCGGGAGACTCCTACGAGCAGTACTTC	CASGLQRLAGDSYEQYF
TRBV4-2	few	TRBD2	17	TRBJ2-3	TGTGCCAGCAGCCGTTTAGCGGGGGGGCCTTCGGCAGATACGCAGTATTTT	CASSRLAGGPSADTQYF
TRBV9	.	.	14	TRBJ1-1	TGTGCCAGCAGCCGCGACCCGGGGAATCCTGAAGCTTTCTTT	CASSRDPGNPEAFF
TRBV9	.	.	16	TRBJ1-3	TGTGCCAGCAGCGTAGCTGGGAGGGGCTCTGGAAACACCATATATTTT	CASSVAGRGSGNTIYF
TRBV29-1	many	TRBD1	16	TRBJ2-3	TGCAGCGTTGTAGGGCGTGACAGGGGTAGACCAGATACGCAGTATTTT	CSVVGRDRGRPDTQYF
TRBV7-8	.	TRBD2	15	TRBJ2-5	TGTGCCAGCAGTCTCTACCTTAGCGGGAGAGAGACCCAGTACTTC	CASSLYLSGRETQYF
TRBV10-3	.	TRBD2	16	TRBJ2-5	TGTGCCATCAGGGGGACTAGCGGGGGTTACCAAGAGACCCAGTACTTC	CAIRGTSGGYQETQYF
TRBV5-6	.	TRBD2	16	TRBJ2-1	TGTGCCAGCAGCTTGGGGCTAGCGGGGGTCTACAATGAGCAGTTCTTC	CASSLGLAGVYNEQFF
TRBV27	once	TRBD1	17	TRBJ1-6	TGTGCCAGCAGTTCTACCCGACAGGGGAACTATAATTCACCCCTCCACTTT	CASSSTRQGNYNSPLHF
TRBV24-1	.	TRBD1	14	TRBJ1-5	TGTGCCACCAGTCCCAGGGGGCTGAATCAGCCCCAGCATTTT	CATSPRGLNQPQHF